This T cell receptor beta chain appears in the sequencing data of a study of cytomegalovirus exposure and HLA in healthy donors. The CDR3 has 14 residues. Trimming took 6 bases from V and 5 from J; bases not matched to a gene: 6. CDR1 and CDR2 (germline): MNHNS, SASEGT. The PCR used 60 Vbeta and 13 Jbeta primers. The protocol was immunoSEQ multiplex PCR, while the TCRdb copy is restricted to in-frame clones and leaves out a portion. The data show about 65,000 clones, with roughly two thirds seen just once and approximately 2.8% held by the top ten. The sample was PBMCs. The TCR originated in a man aged 25-45 years in good health and CMV-seronegative. This chain connects TRBV6-1 to TRBJ1-1; TRBD1 agrees at 10 bases. DNA for the CDR3: TGTGCCAGCAGCTGGGACAGGGGAGGGACTGAAGCTTTCTTT. Encoded protein: CASSWDRGGTEAFF.